This is a list of T cell receptor beta chains from one sample in a study of T cell changes during pregnancy in multiple sclerosis. Assay used: immunoSEQ multiplex PCR; TCRdb lists only in-frame clones, some missing. The table lists about 40,000 clones, around 90% of them singletons, with about 1.5% in the top ten. What was sequenced was PBMCs (not recorded whether the cells were cultured). The origin of the receptors is a female donor with multiple sclerosis, enrolled in a pregnancy study. Each CDR3 is given with its conserved first and last residue. Fields, in order: V gene, clone size, J gene, D gene, CDR3 length, CDR3 protein, CDR3 DNA. The D gene is left open where the match is weak. A row's size may be missing; if present it is once, few, many or a size class.

TRBV6-5	once	TRBJ2-7	TRBD2	14	CASSYPGLVNEQYF	TGTGCCAGCAGTTACCCCGGACTAGTTAACGAGCAGTACTTC
TRBV2	.	TRBJ1-5	TRBD1	14	CASIRDRGREPQHF	TGTGCCAGCATCCGGGACAGGGGGAGGGAGCCCCAGCATTTT
TRBV6-1	once	TRBJ2-3	.	13	CASHPRVVDTQYF	TGTGCCAGTCATCCTAGAGTTGTAGATACGCAGTATTTT
TRBV6-1	.	TRBJ1-3	.	15	CASSASSGARNTIYF	TGTGCCAGCAGTGCCTCGTCAGGGGCGCGAAACACCATATATTTT
TRBV28	once	TRBJ1-5	.	15	CASSLLDNLNQPQHF	TGTGCCAGCAGTTTGCTCGATAATCTCAATCAGCCCCAGCATTTT
TRBV28	once	TRBJ2-2	.	14	CASQNGLNTGELFF	TGTGCCAGCCAGAACGGACTGAACACCGGGGAGCTGTTTTTT
TRBV7-9	.	TRBJ2-2	.	14	CASSLNEGTGELFF	TGTGCCAGCAGCTTAAATGAGGGAACCGGGGAGCTGTTTTTT
TRBV4-1	once	TRBJ2-7	TRBD2	16	CASSQDAGGPLYEQYF	TGCGCCAGCAGCCAAGACGCGGGAGGGCCTCTTTACGAGCAGTACTTC
TRBV10-2	.	TRBJ2-2	.	14	CASSEEWNTGELFF	TGCGCCAGCAGTGAGGAGTGGAACACCGGGGAGCTGTTTTTT
TRBV5-4	once	TRBJ1-4	.	15	CASSRAGAINEKLFF	TGTGCCAGCAGCCGAGCCGGGGCAATTAATGAAAAACTGTTTTTT
TRBV6-5	.	TRBJ2-2	.	12	CASTSSAGELFF	TGTGCCAGCACGAGTAGTGCCGGGGAGCTGTTTTTT
TRBV18	.	TRBJ2-1	TRBD1	15	CASSPLGQQNNEQFF	TGTGCCAGCTCACCACTGGGACAGCAGAACAATGAGCAGTTCTTC
TRBV7-9	once	TRBJ1-5	.	15	CASSLDQPLNQPQHF	TGTGCCAGCAGCTTAGATCAGCCTCTCAATCAGCCCCAGCATTTT
TRBV7-2	.	TRBJ2-7	.	19	CASSDPKGTIAAHSYEQYF	TGTGCCAGCAGCGACCCGAAGGGGACGATAGCGGCCCACTCCTACGAGCAGTACTTC
TRBV27	.	TRBJ2-3	TRBD2	14	CASRGLAGSDTQYF	TGTGCCAGCAGGGGACTAGCGGGATCCGATACGCAGTATTTT
TRBV11-3	.	TRBJ1-1	.	14	CASSSSREGAEAFF	TGTGCCAGCAGCTCCTCCAGGGAAGGGGCTGAAGCTTTCTTT
TRBV27	few	TRBJ1-2	.	13	CASRRDLDYGYTF	TGTGCCAGCAGGCGGGATTTGGACTATGGCTACACCTTC
TRBV4-1	.	TRBJ2-2	TRBD2	14	CASSLAGNTGELFF	TGCGCCAGCAGCCTAGCGGGGAACACCGGGGAGCTGTTTTTT
TRBV19	once	TRBJ2-7	TRBD1	15	CASRDPGQGDYEQYF	TGTGCCAGTAGAGACCCGGGACAGGGCGACTACGAGCAGTACTTC
TRBV28	.	TRBJ2-3	TRBD2	17	CASSLGLAGGPGDTQYF	TGTGCCAGCAGTTTAGGACTAGCGGGAGGGCCAGGGGATACGCAGTATTTT
TRBV5-1	.	TRBJ2-7	TRBD2	13	CASSTGTSGEQYF	TGCGCCAGCAGCACCGGGACTAGCGGCGAGCAGTACTTC
TRBV7-2	.	TRBJ1-2	.	13	CASSLEGFYGYTF	TGTGCCAGCAGCTTAGAAGGTTTCTATGGCTACACCTTC
TRBV7-9	.	TRBJ1-2	TRBD1	15	CASRHGSGGAGGYTF	TGTGCCAGCAGGCATGGGTCAGGGGGCGCGGGAGGCTACACCTTC
TRBV29-1	.	TRBJ1-1	.	13	CSVEVTGNTEAFF	TGCAGCGTTGAGGTGACAGGGAACACTGAAGCTTTCTTT
TRBV19	.	TRBJ1-5	.	14	CASSTHQGNQPQHF	TGTGCCAGTAGTACACACCAGGGGAATCAGCCCCAGCATTTT
TRBV19	.	TRBJ2-5	.	15	CASSIEGRNRGTQYF	TGTGCCAGTAGTATAGAGGGGCGGAATCGGGGGACCCAGTACTTC
TRBV6-6	.	TRBJ2-1	.	14	CASTPTISYNEQFF	TGTGCCAGCACTCCTACGATCTCCTACAATGAGCAGTTCTTC
TRBV28	.	TRBJ1-3	.	13	CASSLDAGNTIYF	TGTGCCAGCAGTTTAGATGCTGGAAACACCATATATTTT
TRBV7-2	.	TRBJ2-3	TRBD2	14	CASSWTSGTDTQYF	TGTGCCAGCAGCTGGACTAGCGGAACAGATACGCAGTATTTT
TRBV27	.	TRBJ1-1	.	19	CASSLQYDSQMRMNTEAFF	TGTGCCAGCAGTTTACAATATGACAGCCAAATGAGGATGAACACTGAAGCTTTCTTT
TRBV6-1	.	TRBJ2-3	.	13	CASSEQARIRSYF	TGTGCCAGCAGTGAACAGGCGAGGATACGGTCGTATTTT
TRBV7-9	.	TRBJ2-7	.	13	CASSWEGNYEQYF	TGTGCCAGCAGCTGGGAAGGGAACTACGAGCAGTACTTC
TRBV10-2	.	TRBJ2-1	.	16	CASSALSDGRVNEQFF	TGCGCCAGCAGTGCGTTGTCGGACGGGAGAGTCAATGAGCAGTTCTTC
TRBV7-9	.	TRBJ1-3	.	14	CASSSGTSGNTIYF	TGTGCCAGCAGCTCCGGGACCTCTGGAAACACCATATATTTT
TRBV7-2	.	TRBJ1-4	.	15	CASSTSRGFNEKLFF	TGTGCCAGCAGCACCTCAAGGGGGTTTAATGAAAAACTGTTTTTT
TRBV30	.	TRBJ2-2	TRBD1	15	CAWGTGLSRTGELFF	TGTGCCTGGGGGACAGGTCTTAGTAGGACCGGGGAGCTGTTTTTT
TRBV2	.	TRBJ2-7	TRBD2	14	CASSGTSGTYEQYF	TGTGCCAGCAGCGGGACTAGCGGTACCTACGAGCAGTACTTC
TRBV19	.	TRBJ2-3	.	15	CASSIEGSGGDTQYF	TGTGCCAGTAGTATTGAGGGAAGCGGAGGAGATACGCAGTATTTT
TRBV6-5	once	TRBJ1-4	.	16	CASSYSIGGMREKLFF	TGTGCCAGCAGTTACTCGATCGGGGGAATGAGGGAAAAACTGTTTTTT
TRBV6-6	.	TRBJ1-4	.	13	CAIKGGGGEKLFF	TGTGCCATCAAGGGTGGGGGAGGTGAAAAACTGTTTTTT
TRBV2	.	TRBJ2-7	.	14	CASRVLPTGYEQYF	TGTGCCAGCAGGGTTCTTCCGACGGGGTACGAGCAGTACTTC
TRBV18	.	TRBJ1-1	.	16	CASSPPTGGADTEAFF	TGTGCCAGCTCCCCTCCGACGGGGGGGGCCGACACTGAAGCTTTCTTT
TRBV7-9	.	TRBJ2-7	.	13	CASSLDRYYEQYF	TGTGCCAGCAGTCTAGACAGGTACTACGAGCAGTACTTC
TRBV6-1	.	TRBJ2-5	TRBD2	17	CASSEGETSGGQETQYF	TGTGCCAGCAGTGAAGGGGAAACTAGCGGGGGCCAAGAGACCCAGTACTTC
TRBV2	.	TRBJ2-4	TRBD1	12	CAATGEENIQYF	TGTGCCGCAACAGGGGAAGAAAACATTCAGTACTTC
TRBV5-4	.	TRBJ2-7	.	15	CASSLAGGPPGEQYF	TGTGCCAGCAGCTTGGCAGGCGGGCCTCCGGGCGAGCAGTACTTC
TRBV2	.	TRBJ1-4	.	13	CAITGILGEKLFF	TGTGCCATCACCGGGATACTGGGAGAAAAACTGTTTTTT
TRBV27	.	TRBJ2-7	.	15	CASSRSWGQTYEQYF	TGTGCCAGCAGCCGATCCTGGGGGCAGACCTACGAGCAGTACTTC
TRBV7-2	.	TRBJ2-5	.	13	CASSLASRETQYF	TGTGCCAGCAGCTTAGCTAGTCGGGAGACCCAGTACTTC
TRBV30	once	TRBJ2-2	.	13	CAWKGGYTGELFF	TGTGCCTGGAAAGGAGGCTACACCGGGGAGCTGTTTTTT
TRBV7-2	.	TRBJ1-2	TRBD1	13	CASSLDRGDGYTF	TGTGCCAGCAGCTTAGACAGGGGCGATGGCTACACCTTC
TRBV5-1	.	TRBJ2-2	TRBD2	13	CASSFGLAGELFF	TGCGCCAGCAGCTTCGGACTAGCCGGGGAGCTGTTTTTT
TRBV5-6	.	TRBJ1-2	.	13	CASSLGMADGYTF	TGTGCCAGCAGCTTAGGGATGGCGGATGGCTACACCTTC
TRBV7-3	.	TRBJ2-1	.	16	CASSPALAPRYNEQFF	TGTGCCAGCAGCCCAGCCCTAGCCCCCCGGTACAATGAGCAGTTCTTC
TRBV29-1	.	TRBJ1-4	.	12	CSAGSTNEKLFF	TGCAGCGCAGGGAGCACTAATGAAAAACTGTTTTTT
TRBV7-9	.	TRBJ2-5	TRBD2	17	CASSSWTSGRAGETQYF	TGTGCCAGCAGCTCATGGACTAGCGGGAGGGCCGGGGAGACCCAGTACTTC
TRBV5-1	few	TRBJ1-2	TRBD1	15	CASSLTGSSSSGYTF	TGCGCCAGCAGCCTGACAGGGTCTTCCAGTTCTGGCTACACCTTC
TRBV4-1	.	TRBJ1-1	.	14	CASSPDILNTEAFF	TGCGCCAGCAGCCCAGACATATTGAACACTGAAGCTTTCTTT
TRBV7-9	once	TRBJ2-5	.	14	CASSWTAPQETQYF	TGTGCCAGCAGCTGGACTGCCCCTCAAGAGACCCAGTACTTC